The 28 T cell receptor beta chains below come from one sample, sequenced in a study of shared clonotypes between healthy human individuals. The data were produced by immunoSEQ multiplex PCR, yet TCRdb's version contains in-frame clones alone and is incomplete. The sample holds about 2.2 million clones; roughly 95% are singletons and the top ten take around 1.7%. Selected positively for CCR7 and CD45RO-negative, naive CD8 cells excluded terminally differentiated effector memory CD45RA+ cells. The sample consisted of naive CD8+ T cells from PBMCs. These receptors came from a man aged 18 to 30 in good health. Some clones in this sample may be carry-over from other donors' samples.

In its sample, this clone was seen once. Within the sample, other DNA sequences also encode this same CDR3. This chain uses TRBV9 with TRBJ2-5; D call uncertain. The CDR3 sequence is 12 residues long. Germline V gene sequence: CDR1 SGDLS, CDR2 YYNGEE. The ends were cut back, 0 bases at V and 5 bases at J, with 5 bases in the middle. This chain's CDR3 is CASSVEEETQYF. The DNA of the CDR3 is TGTGCCAGCAGCGTAGAGGAGGAGACCCAGTACTTC.

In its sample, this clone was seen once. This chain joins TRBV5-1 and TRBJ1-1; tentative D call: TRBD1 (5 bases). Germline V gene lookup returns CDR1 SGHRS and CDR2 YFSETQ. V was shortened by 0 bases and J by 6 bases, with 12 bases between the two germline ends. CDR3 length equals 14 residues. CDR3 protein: CASSLETREAEAFF. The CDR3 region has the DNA TGCGCCAGCAGCTTGGAGACCAGGGAGGCTGAAGCTTTCTTT.

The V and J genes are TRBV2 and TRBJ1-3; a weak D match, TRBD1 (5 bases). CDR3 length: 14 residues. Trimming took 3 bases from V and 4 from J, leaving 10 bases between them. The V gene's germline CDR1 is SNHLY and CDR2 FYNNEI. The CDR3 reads CASSDAGEGNTIYF. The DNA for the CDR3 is TGTGCCAGCAGTGACGCGGGGGAGGGAAACACCATATATTTT.

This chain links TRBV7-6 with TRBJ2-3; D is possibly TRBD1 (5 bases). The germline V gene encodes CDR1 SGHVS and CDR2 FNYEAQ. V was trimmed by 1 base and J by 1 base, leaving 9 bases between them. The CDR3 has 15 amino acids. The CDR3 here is CASSLVRARTDTQYF. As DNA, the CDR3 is TGTGCCAGCAGCTTAGTCAGGGCCCGCACAGATACGCAGTATTTT. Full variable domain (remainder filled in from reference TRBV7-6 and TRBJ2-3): GAGVSQSPRYKVTKRGQDVALRCDPISGHVSLYWYRQALGQGPEFLTYFNYEAQQDKSGLPNDRFSAERPEGSISTLTIQRTEQRDSAMYRCASSLVRARTDTQYFGPGTRLTVL.

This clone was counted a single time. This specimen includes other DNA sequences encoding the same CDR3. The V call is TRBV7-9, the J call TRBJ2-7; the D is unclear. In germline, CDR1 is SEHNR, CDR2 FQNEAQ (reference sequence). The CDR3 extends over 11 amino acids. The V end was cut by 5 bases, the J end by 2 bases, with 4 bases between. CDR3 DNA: TGTGCCAGCAGCGGGGCCTACGAGCAGTACTTC. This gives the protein CASSGAYEQYF.

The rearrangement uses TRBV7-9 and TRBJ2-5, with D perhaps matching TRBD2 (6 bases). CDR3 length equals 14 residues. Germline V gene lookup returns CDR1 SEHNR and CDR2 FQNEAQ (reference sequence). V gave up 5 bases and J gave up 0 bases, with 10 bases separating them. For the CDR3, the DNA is TGTGCCAGCAGCACGACTAGTTACCAAGAGACCCAGTACTTC. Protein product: CASSTTSYQETQYF.

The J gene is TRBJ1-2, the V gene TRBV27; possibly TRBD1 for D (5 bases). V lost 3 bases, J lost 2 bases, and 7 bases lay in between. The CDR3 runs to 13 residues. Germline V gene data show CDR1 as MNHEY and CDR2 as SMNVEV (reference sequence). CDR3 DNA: TGTGCCAGCAGTTTGGACATAAACTATGGCTACACCTTC. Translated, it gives CASSLDINYGYTF.

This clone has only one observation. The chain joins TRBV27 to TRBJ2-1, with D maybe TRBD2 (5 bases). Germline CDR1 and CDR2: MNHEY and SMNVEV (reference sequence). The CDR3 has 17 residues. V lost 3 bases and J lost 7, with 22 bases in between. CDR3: CASSLFTHLDPGNEQFF. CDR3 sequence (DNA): TGTGCCAGCAGTTTGTTTACTCATCTCGATCCGGGGAATGAGCAGTTCTTC.

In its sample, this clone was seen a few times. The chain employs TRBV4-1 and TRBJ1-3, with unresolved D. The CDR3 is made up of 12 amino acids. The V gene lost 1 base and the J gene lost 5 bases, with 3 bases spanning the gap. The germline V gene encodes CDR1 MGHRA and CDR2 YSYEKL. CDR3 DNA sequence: TGCGCCAGCAGCCAAGGAAGAAACACCATATATTTT. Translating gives CASSQGRNTIYF.

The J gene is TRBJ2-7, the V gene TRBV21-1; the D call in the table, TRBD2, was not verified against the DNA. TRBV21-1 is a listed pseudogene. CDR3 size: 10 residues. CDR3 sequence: CASSLYEQYF. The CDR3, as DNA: TGTGCCAGCAGTCTCTACGAGCAGTACTTC.

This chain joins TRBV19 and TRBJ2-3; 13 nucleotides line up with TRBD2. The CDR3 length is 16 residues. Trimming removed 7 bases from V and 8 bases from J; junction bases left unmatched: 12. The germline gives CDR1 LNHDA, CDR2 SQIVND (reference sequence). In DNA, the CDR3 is TGTGCCAGTACTCCAGGGACTAGCGGGATTTGGGTTACGCAGTATTTT. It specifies CASTPGTSGIWVTQYF.

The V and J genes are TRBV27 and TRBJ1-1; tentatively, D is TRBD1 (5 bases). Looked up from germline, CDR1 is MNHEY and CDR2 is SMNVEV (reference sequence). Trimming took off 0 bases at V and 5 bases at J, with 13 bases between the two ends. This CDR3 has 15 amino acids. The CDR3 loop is CASSLSAQGSTEAFF. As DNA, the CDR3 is TGTGCCAGCAGTTTATCGGCCCAGGGAAGTACTGAAGCTTTCTTT.

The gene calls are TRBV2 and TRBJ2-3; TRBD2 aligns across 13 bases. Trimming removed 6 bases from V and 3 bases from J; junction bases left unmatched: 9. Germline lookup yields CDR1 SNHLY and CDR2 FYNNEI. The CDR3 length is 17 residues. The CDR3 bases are TGTGCCAGCAGGCCACTAGCGGGAGGGATTCGTACAGATACGCAGTATTTT. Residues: CASRPLAGGIRTDTQYF.

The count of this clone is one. The CDR3 spells CAWSEGRGNTEAFF. CDR3 DNA sequence: TGTGCCTGGAGTGAGGGACGGGGTAACACTGAAGCTTTCTTT. This chain connects TRBV30 to TRBJ1-1, with D possibly being TRBD1 (5 bases). Trimming stripped 1 base from V and 2 bases from J, with 11 bases between. Germline V CDR1 and CDR2: GTSNPN, SVGIG (reference sequence). The CDR3 covers 14 residues.

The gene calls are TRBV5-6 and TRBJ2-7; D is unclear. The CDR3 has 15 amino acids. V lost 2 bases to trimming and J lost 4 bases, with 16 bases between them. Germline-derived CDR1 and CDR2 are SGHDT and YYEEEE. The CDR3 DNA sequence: TGTGCCAGCAGCTTCCGTGCCGGCCGCCCTTACGAGCAGTACTTC. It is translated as CASSFRAGRPYEQYF.

The CDR3 DNA reads as TGTGCCAGCAGCGTACGCCTCCGAGGGAGCGGGAGTCCCGATGAGCAGTTCTTC. Amino acids: CASSVRLRGSGSPDEQFF. The gene calls are TRBV9 and TRBJ2-1; 8 bases agree with TRBD2. Germline V gene lookup returns CDR1 SGDLS and CDR2 YYNGEE. CDR3 length: 18 residues. Germline trimming cut 1 base from V and 8 bases from J; bases unmatched to any gene: 17.

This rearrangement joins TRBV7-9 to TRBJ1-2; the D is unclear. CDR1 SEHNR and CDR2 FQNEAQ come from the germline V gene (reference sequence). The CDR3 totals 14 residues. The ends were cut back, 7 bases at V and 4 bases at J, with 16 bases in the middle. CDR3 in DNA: TGTGCCAGCACCCCTCGGACGAGCATCTATGGCTACACCTTC. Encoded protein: CASTPRTSIYGYTF.

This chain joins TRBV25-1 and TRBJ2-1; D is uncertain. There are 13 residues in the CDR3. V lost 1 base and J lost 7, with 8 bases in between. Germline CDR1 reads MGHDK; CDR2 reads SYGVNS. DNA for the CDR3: TGTGCCAGCAGTGAATCGGGCTATAATGAGCAGTTCTTC. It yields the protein CASSESGYNEQFF.

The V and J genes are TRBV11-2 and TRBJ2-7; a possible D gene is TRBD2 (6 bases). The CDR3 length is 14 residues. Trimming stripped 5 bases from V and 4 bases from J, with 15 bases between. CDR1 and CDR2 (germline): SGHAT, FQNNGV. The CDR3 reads CASSPIGSTYEQYF. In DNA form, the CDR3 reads TGTGCCAGCAGCCCCATCGGGAGTACGTACGAGCAGTACTTC.

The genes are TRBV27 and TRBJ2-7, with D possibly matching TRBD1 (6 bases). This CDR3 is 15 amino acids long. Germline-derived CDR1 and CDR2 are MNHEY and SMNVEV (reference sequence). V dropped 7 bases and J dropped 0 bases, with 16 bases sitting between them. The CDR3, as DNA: TGTGCCAGCAAGGCAGGGGCTAGGTTCTCCTACGAGCAGTACTTC. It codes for CASKAGARFSYEQYF.

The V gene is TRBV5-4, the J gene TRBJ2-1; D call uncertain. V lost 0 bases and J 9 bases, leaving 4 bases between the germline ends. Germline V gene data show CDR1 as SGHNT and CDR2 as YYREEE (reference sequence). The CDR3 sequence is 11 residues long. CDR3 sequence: CASSLEPEQFF. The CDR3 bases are TGTGCCAGCAGCTTGGAACCTGAGCAGTTCTTC.

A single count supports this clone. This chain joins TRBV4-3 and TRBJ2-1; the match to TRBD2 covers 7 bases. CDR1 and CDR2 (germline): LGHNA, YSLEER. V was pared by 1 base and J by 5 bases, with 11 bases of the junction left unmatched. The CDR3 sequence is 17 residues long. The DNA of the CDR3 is TGCGCCAGCAGCCAAGGTCTGAGGCTAGCGGCCCACAATGAGCAGTTCTTC. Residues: CASSQGLRLAAHNEQFF.

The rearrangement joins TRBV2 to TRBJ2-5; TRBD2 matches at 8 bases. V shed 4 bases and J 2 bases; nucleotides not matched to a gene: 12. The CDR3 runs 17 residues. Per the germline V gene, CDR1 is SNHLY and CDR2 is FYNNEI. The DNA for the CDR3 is TGTGCCAGCAGTGCGGATGGAGTAGCGGGGCCACAAGAGACCCAGTACTTC. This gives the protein CASSADGVAGPQETQYF.

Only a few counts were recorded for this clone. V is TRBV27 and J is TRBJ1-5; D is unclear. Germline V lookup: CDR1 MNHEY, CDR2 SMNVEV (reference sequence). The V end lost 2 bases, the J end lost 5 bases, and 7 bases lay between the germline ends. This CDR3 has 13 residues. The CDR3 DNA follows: TGTGCCAGCAGTTTAGGGGTTTATCAGCCCCAGCATTTT. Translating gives CASSLGVYQPQHF.

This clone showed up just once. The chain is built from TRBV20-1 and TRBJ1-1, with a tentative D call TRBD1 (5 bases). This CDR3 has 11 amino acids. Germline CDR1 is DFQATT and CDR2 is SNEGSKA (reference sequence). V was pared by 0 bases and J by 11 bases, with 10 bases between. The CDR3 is CSARESGAAFF. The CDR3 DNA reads TGCAGTGCTAGAGAATCCGGGGCCGCTTTCTTT.

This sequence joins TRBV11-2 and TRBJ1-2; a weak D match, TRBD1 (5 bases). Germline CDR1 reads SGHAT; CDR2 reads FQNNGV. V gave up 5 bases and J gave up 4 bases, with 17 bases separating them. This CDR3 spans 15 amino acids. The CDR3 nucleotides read TGTGCCAGCAGCCCAAGGGACGGGAAATTCTATGGCTACACCTTC. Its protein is CASSPRDGKFYGYTF.

CDR3 in amino acids: CASRPVGGTGLFSGNTIYF. In DNA, the CDR3 is TGTGCCAGCAGGCCCGTAGGGGGGACAGGCCTTTTCTCTGGAAACACCATATATTTT. The V call is TRBV7-9, the J call TRBJ1-3; 8 nucleotides agree with TRBD1. CDR1 and CDR2 (germline): SEHNR, FQNEAQ (reference sequence). Germline trimming cut 6 bases from V and 0 bases from J; bases unmatched to any gene: 16. The CDR3 loop spans 19 amino acids.

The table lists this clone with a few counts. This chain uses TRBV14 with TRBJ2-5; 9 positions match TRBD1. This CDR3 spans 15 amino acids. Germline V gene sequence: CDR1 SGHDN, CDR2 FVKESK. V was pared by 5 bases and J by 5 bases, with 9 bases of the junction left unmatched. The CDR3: CASSYHGQGRETQYF. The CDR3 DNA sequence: TGTGCCAGCAGCTACCACGGACAGGGGCGCGAGACCCAGTACTTC.